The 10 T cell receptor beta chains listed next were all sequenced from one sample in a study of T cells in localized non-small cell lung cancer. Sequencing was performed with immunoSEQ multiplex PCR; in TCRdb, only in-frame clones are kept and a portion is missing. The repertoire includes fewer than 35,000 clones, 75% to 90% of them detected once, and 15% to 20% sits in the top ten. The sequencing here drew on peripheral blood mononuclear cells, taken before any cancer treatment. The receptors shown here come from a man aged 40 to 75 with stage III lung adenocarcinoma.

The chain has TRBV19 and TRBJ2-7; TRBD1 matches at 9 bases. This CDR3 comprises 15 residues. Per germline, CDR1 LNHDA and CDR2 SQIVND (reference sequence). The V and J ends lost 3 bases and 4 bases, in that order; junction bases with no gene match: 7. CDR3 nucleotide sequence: TGTGCCAGTAGTATCCCCTCGGGACAGGGATACGAGCAGTACTTC. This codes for CASSIPSGQGYEQYF. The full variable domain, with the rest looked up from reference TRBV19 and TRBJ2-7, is DGGITQSPKYLFRKEGQNVTLSCEQNLNHDAMYWYRQDPGQGLRLIYYSQIVNDFQKGDIAEGYSVSREKKESFPLTVTSAQKNPTAFYLCASSIPSGQGYEQYFGPGTRLTVT.

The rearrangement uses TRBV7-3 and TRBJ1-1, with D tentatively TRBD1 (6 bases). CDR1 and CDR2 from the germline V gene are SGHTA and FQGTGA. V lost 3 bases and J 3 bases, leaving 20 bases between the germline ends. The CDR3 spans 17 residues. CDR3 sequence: CASSFNPPPQGYTEAFF. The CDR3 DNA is TGTGCCAGCAGCTTTAACCCTCCACCGCAGGGGTACACTGAAGCTTTCTTT.

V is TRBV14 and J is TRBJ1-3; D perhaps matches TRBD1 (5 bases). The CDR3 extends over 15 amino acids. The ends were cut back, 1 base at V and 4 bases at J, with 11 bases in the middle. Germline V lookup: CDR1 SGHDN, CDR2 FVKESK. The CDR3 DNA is TGTGCCAGCAGCCAAGCCGGGGGACTCGGAAACACCATATATTTT. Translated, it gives CASSQAGGLGNTIYF.

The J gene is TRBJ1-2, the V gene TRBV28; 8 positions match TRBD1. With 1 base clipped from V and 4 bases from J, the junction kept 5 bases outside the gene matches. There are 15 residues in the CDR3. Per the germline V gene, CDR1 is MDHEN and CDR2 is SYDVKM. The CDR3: CASSLLGQVRYGYTF. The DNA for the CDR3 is TGTGCCAGCAGTTTATTGGGACAGGTACGCTATGGCTACACCTTC.

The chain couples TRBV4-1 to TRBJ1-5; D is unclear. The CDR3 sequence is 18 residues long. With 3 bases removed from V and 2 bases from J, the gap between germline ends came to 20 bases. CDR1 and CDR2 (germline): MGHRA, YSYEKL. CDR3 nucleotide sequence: TGCGCCAGCAGCCAGTATACCGGGGTTCTAGAGCGCAATCAGCCCCAGCATTTT. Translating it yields CASSQYTGVLERNQPQHF.

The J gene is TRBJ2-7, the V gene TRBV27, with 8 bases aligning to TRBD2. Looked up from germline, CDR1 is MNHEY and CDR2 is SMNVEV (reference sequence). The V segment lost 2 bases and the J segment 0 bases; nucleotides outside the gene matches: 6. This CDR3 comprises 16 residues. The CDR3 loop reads CASSLGTGGSSYEQYF. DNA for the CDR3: TGTGCCAGCAGTTTAGGGACGGGGGGGAGCTCCTACGAGCAGTACTTC.

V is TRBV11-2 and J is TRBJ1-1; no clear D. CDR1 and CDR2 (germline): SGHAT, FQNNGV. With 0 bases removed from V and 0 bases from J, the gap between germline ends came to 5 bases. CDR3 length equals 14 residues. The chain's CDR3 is CASSLDLVNTEAFF. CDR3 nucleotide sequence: TGTGCCAGCAGCTTAGATCTAGTGAACACTGAAGCTTTCTTT.

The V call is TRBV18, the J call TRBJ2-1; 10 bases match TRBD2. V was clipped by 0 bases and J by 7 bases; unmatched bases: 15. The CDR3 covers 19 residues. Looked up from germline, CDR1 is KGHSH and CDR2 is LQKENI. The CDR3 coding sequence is TGTGCCAGCTCACCACCGGCTAGCGGGGGCTTCGGTAGTGGTAATGAGCAGTTCTTC. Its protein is CASSPPASGGFGSGNEQFF.

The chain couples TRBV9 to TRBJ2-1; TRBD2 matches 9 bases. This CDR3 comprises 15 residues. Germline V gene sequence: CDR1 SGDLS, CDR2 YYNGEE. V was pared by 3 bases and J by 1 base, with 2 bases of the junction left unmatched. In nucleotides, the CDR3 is TGTGCCAGCAGCGATACTAGCGGGTCCTACAATGAGCAGTTCTTC. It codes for CASSDTSGSYNEQFF.

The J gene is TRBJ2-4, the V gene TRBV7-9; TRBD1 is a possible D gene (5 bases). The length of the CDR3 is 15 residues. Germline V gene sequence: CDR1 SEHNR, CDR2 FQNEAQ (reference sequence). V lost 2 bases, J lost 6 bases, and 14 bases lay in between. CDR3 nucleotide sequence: TGTGCCAGCAGCTTATCCTTAGGTAGGGGAAACATTCAGTACTTC. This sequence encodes CASSLSLGRGNIQYF.